This TCR beta chain was observed in a study of beta chain features in type 1 diabetes. Study-wide results and limits: Compared with healthy donors, patients appeared to share more similar naive, central memory and regulatory TCRB repertoires.

Sorting that relied on CD45RO/CCR7/CD25/CD127/CD95/CD27 yielded CD4+ naive, central memory, regulatory and stem cell-like memory cells. Germline CDR1 reads MNHEY; CDR2 reads SVGAGI. The V end was cut by 0 bases, the J end by 0 bases, with 6 bases between. The CDR3 consists of 15 residues. cDNA synthesis used the whole RNA isolate, giving expressed TCRB sequences. Assay: immunoSEQ multiplex PCR; the TCRdb copy retains only in-frame clones and omits some. The sample holds hundreds of thousands of clones, 15% to 19% seen once. About this clone: Its antigen is as yet unknown.

The TCR comes from a man in his late teens or twenties in good health. V gene TRBV6-5 combines with J gene TRBJ2-1, with D unclear. Specimen: naive CD4+ T cells from blood. The CDR3 DNA sequence: TGTGCCAGCAGTTACTCAACCCGCTCCTACAATGAGCAGTTCTTC. It is translated as CASSYSTRSYNEQFF.